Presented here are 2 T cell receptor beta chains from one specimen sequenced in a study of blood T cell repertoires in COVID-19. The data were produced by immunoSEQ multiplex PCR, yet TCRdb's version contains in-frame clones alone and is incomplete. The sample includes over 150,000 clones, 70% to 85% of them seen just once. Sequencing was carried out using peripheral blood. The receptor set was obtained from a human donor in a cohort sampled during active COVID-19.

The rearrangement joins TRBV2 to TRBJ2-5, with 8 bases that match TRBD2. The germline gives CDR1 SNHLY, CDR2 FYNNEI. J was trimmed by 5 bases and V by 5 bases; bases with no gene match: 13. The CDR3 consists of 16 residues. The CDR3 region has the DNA TGTGCCAGCAGTTGGGGTAGCGGGAACGTAGGCGAGACCCAGTACTTC. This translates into CASSWGSGNVGETQYF.

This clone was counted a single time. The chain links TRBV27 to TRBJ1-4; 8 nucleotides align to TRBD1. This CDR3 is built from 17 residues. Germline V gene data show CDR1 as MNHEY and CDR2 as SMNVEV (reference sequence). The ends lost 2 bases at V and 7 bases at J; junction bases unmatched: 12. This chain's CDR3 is CASSLLPPQGAVEKLFF. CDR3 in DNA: TGTGCCAGCAGTTTACTCCCCCCTCAGGGGGCGGTTGAAAAACTGTTTTTT.